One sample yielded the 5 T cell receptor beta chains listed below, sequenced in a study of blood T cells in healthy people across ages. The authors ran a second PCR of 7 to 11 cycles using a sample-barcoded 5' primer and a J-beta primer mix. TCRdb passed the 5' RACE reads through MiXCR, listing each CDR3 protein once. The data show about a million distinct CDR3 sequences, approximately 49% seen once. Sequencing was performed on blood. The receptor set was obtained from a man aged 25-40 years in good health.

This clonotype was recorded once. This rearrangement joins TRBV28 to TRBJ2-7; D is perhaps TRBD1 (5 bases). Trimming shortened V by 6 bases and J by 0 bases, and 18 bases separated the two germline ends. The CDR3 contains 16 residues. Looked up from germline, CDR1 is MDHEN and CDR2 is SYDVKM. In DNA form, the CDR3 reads TGTGCCAGCAGCCGACCCTCGCTGACAGTCTCCTACGAGCAGTACTTC. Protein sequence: CASSRPSLTVSYEQYF.

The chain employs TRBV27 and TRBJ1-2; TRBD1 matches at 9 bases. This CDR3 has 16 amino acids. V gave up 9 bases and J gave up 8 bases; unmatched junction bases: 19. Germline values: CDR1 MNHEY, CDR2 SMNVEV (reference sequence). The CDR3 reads CASRYTAGTGIWGYTF. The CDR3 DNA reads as TGTGCCAGTCGTTATACGGCCGGGACAGGGATTTGGGGCTACACCTTC.

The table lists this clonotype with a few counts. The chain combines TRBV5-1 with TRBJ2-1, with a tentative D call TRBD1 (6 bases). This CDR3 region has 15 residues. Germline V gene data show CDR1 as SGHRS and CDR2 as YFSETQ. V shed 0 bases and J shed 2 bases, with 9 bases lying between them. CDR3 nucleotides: TGCGCCAGCAGCTTGGAGGACAGAACCTACAATGAGCAGTTCTTC. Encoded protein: CASSLEDRTYNEQFF.

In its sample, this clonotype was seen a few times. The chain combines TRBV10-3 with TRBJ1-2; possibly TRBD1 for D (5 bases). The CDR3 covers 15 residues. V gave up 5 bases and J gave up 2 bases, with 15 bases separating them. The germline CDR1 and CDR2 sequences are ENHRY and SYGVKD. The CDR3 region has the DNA TGTGCCATCAGTCGAACCGGGACGGCGAACTATGGCTACACCTTC. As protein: CAISRTGTANYGYTF.

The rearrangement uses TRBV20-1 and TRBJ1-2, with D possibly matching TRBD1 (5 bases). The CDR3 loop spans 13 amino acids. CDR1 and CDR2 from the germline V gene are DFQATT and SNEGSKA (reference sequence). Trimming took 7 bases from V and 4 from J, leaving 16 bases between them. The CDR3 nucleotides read TGCAGTGGTTGGGGGTCAGTCTTCTATGGCTACACCTTC. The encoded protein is CSGWGSVFYGYTF.